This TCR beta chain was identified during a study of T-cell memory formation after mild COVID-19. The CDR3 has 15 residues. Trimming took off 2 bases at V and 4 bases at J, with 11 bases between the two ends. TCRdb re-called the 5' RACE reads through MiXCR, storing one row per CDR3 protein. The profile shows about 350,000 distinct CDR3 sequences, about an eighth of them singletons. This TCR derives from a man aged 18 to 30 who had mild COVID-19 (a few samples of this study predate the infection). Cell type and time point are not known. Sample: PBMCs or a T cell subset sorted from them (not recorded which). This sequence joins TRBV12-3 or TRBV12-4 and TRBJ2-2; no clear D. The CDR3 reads CASSLTRRRTGELFF. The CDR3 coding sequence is TGTGCCAGCAGTTTAACCAGGCGCCGCACCGGGGAGCTGTTTTTT.